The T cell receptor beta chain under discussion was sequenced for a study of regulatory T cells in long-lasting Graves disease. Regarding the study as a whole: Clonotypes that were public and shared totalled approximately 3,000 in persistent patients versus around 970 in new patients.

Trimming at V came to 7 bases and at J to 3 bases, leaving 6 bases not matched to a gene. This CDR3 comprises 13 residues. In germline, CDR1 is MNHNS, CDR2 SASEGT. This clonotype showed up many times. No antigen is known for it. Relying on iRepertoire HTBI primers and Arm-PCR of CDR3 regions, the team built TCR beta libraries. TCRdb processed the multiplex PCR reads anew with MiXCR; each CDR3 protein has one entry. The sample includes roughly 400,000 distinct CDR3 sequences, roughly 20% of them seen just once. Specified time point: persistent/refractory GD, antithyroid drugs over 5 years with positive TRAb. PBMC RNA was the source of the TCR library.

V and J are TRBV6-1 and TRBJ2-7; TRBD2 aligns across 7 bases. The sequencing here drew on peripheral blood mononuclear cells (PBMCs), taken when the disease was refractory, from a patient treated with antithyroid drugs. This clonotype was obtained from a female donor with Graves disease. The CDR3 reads CASNSRDYYEQYF. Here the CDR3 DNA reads TGTGCCAGCAACTCCCGGGACTACTACGAGCAGTACTTC.